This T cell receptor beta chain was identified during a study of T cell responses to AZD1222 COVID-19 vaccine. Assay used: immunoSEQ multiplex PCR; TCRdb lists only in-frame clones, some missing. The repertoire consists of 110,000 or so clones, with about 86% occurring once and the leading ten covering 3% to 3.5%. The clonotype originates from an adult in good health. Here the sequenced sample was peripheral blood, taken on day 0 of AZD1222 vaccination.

The chain's CDR3 is CATSRNRGQEKLFF. In DNA, the CDR3 is TGTGCCACCAGCCGTAACAGGGGGCAGGAAAAACTGTTTTTT. The chain links TRBV15 to TRBJ1-4; TRBD1 agrees at 9 bases. The CDR3 length is 14 residues. With V trimmed by 5 bases and J by 8 bases, 6 bases remained unmatched. Germline V gene sequence: CDR1 LNHNV, CDR2 YYDKDF (reference sequence).